This T cell receptor (beta chain) is drawn from a study of identical twins. General study findings and limits: Not following the same donors, the study drew its conclusions from cross-sectional statistical analysis. Beta out-of-frame sequences showed weaker excess sharing between twins.

This CDR3 comprises 15 residues. The V gene end was trimmed by 3 bases and the J gene end by 8 bases; junction bases not matched to a gene: 5. This clonotype has at least ten counts. Its antigen is unknown. There were only healthy Caucasians among the donors. Unique molecular identifiers were in the cDNA, with template-switch universal primer binding. TCRdb itself ran the 5' RACE reads through MiXCR, one entry per CDR3 protein. The data contain about 890,000 distinct CDR3 sequences, roughly an eighth of them singletons. The sample was also linked to a second study, of yellow fever vaccine responses in identical twins.

The sequenced sample consisted of PBMCs. The sequence came from a woman aged 18-30 years in good health. The chain combines TRBV12-3 or TRBV12-4 with TRBJ2-1; 12 bases fit TRBD2. CDR3 sequence reads: CASSFRLAGEHEQFF. The CDR3 DNA reads as TGTGCCAGCAGTTTTCGACTAGCGGGAGAACATGAGCAGTTCTTC.